These 31 T cell receptor beta chains were all obtained from the same sample, sequenced in a study of molecular identifiers for immune sequencing clone quantification. Each CDR3 protein gets one entry after TCRdb re-called the PCR reads with MiXCR. The sample has 12,000 or so distinct CDR3 sequences, 15% to 20% seen once. The source material was naive CD8+ T cells from blood, with Jurkat cell RNA spiked in. Subset in this sample: FACS-sorted CD8+CD4-CCR7+CD45RA+ naive T cells. These receptors all come from a human donor in good health. Some libraries in this study had Jurkat cell RNA spiked in.

Turning to this clonotype: An end of the junction differs from the germline gene, which may be a read error. The V gene is TRBV27, the J gene TRBJ2-5, with D unclear. CDR1 and CDR2 from the germline V gene are MNHEY and SMNVEV (reference sequence). This CDR3 spans 11 amino acids. The CDR3 reads CTSSSGETQYF. The DNA for the CDR3 is TGTACCAGCAGTTCAGGAGAGACCCAGTACTTC.

This clonotype is medium-sized (0.01 to 0.1%) by share. This sequence joins TRBV13 and TRBJ2-2; tentatively, D is TRBD1 (6 bases). Trimming cost V 6 bases and J 6 bases, with 11 bases left between them. Germline assignment: CDR1 PRHDT and CDR2 FYEKMQ (reference sequence). The CDR3 runs 13 residues. The CDR3: CASRNRAPGELFF. DNA of the CDR3: TGTGCCAGCAGAAACAGGGCTCCCGGGGAGCTGTTTTTT.

Judged by abundance, this clonotype is medium-sized. This chain links TRBV14 with TRBJ2-6; D remains ambiguous. Deletions cut 1 base from V and 1 base from J, with 5 bases between. This CDR3 contains 15 residues. Germline loops: CDR1 SGHDN, CDR2 FVKESK. The CDR3 region is CASSQVLSGANVLTF. The CDR3 DNA follows: TGTGCCAGCAGCCAAGTGTTGTCTGGGGCCAACGTCCTGACTTTC.

In regard to this clonotype: This could be a read error, since a much larger clone is one nucleotide away. This chain connects TRBV7-8 to TRBJ2-2; the D gene is possibly TRBD2 (5 bases). CDR3 length: 12 residues. Germline V gene sequence: CDR1 SGHVS, CDR2 FQNEAQ. CDR3 in DNA: TGTGCCAGCAGCTCCGACACCGGGGAGCTGCTTTTT. The encoded protein is CASSSDTGELLF. The full variable domain, rest sourced from reference TRBV7-8 and TRBJ2-2, is GAGVSQSPRYKVAKRGQDVALRCDPISGHVSLFWYQQALGQGPEFLTYFQNEAQLDKSGLPSDRFFAERPEGSVSTLKIQRTQQEDSAVYLCASSSDTGELLFGEGSRLTVL.

This clonotype has a count of ten or more. The junction differs from germline at one of its ends, possibly a read error. This rearrangement joins TRBV6-1 to TRBJ2-3, with D perhaps assigned TRBD1 or TRBD2 (5 bases each). Germline V CDR1 and CDR2: MNHNS, SASEGT. The CDR3 covers 16 residues. The CDR3 is CASREEKGREIATQYF. CDR3 DNA sequence: TGTGCCAGCAGAGAAGAAAAGGGACGGGAAATTGCTACGCAGTATTTT.

This clonotype was recorded at least ten times. This chain links TRBV11-2 with TRBJ2-7; tentatively, D is TRBD1 (6 bases). V lost 0 bases, J lost 3 bases, and 9 bases lay in between. Germline V gene data show CDR1 as SGHAT and CDR2 as FQNNGV. The CDR3 spans 14 residues. This CDR3 reads CASSLDVRGYEQYF. For the CDR3, the DNA is TGTGCCAGCAGCTTAGATGTCAGGGGCTACGAGCAGTACTTC.

Here the CDR3 reads CASSLERTPYEQYF. In DNA form, the CDR3 reads TGTGCCAGCAGTTTAGAGCGGACTCCCTACGAGCAGTACTTC. The rearrangement uses TRBV28 and TRBJ2-7; perhaps TRBD2 as D (5 bases). This CDR3 contains 14 residues. Germline CDR1 and CDR2: MDHEN and SYDVKM. V shed 2 bases and J shed 2 bases, with 10 bases lying between them.

This clonotype is medium-sized. V usage is TRBV7-2 and J usage is TRBJ2-7; the match to TRBD2 covers 9 bases. Germline trimming cut 1 base from V and 4 bases from J; bases unmatched to any gene: 5. Germline CDR1 and CDR2: SGHTA and FQGNSA. CDR3 length equals 15 residues. The CDR3 reads CASSLVGTSPYEQYF. The CDR3 DNA is TGTGCCAGCAGCTTAGTCGGGACTAGCCCTTACGAGCAGTACTTC.

This clonotype was seen at least ten times. Germline and junction disagree at one end, which may indicate a read error. This chain links TRBV5-6 with TRBJ2-7; TRBD1 matches 9 bases. The germline gives CDR1 SGHDT, CDR2 YYEEEE. The length of the CDR3 is 13 residues. The CDR3 coding sequence is TGTGCCAGCAGCTTGGATCTGGACAGGGGCCTCGACTTC. This translates into CASSLDLDRGLDF.

About this clonotype itself: A much larger clonotype is one base distant, so this may be a read error. The chain is built from TRBV20-1 and TRBJ2-3; D assignment may be TRBD1 or TRBD2 (7 bases each). This CDR3 is built from 14 residues. Germline V gene data show CDR1 as DFQATT and CDR2 as SNEGSKA (reference sequence). The CDR3 nucleotides are TGCAGTGCTCGGGGGGACAGCTTCACAGGTACGCAGTATTTT. Translation: CSARGDSFTGTQYF.

For this clonotype: The CDR3 does not close with the conserved phenylalanine or tryptophan, likely indicating a read error. The rearrangement links TRBV6-5 to TRBJ1-1; D may be TRBD1 (5 bases). This CDR3 has 13 residues. Per germline, CDR1 MNHEY and CDR2 SVGAGI. The germline V and J ends were trimmed by 9 bases and 6 bases, with 17 bases remaining between them. The CDR3 is CASSDSGVAEAFL. Here the CDR3 DNA reads TGTGCCAGTTCCGACAGTGGGGTCGCTGAAGCTTTCCTT.

A remark on this clonotype: One end of the junction does not line up with germline, which may come from a read error. This rearrangement joins TRBV20-1 to TRBJ2-1, with D unresolved. Germline CDR1 reads DFQATT; CDR2 reads SNEGSKA (reference sequence). The length of the CDR3 is 11 residues. The CDR3 region has the DNA TGCAGTGCTCCATTCTACAATGGGCAGTTCTTC. Its translation: CSAPFYNGQFF.

This clonotype was seen more than once but under ten times. V usage is TRBV27 and J usage is TRBJ1-5; D may be TRBD1 (6 bases). This CDR3 has 16 amino acids. V shed 5 bases and J shed 3 bases, with 17 bases lying between them. CDR1 and CDR2 (germline): MNHEY, SMNVEV (reference sequence). In DNA, the CDR3 is TGTGCCAGCAGTCCCTTACTGACAGGTCACAATCAGCCCCAGCATTTT. It translates to CASSPLLTGHNQPQHF.

In this sample, this clonotype turned up a few times. V and J are TRBV6-6 and TRBJ2-5; D is undetermined. The CDR3 is 14 amino acids. The ends were cut back, 6 bases at V and 1 base at J, with 12 bases in the middle. Germline values: CDR1 MNHNY, CDR2 SVGAGI (reference sequence). The CDR3 DNA follows: TGTGCCAGCAGATTGGTGTCTCCCCAAGAGACCCAGTACTTC. Encoded protein: CASRLVSPQETQYF.

This clonotype was seen only a few times. A much more abundant neighbour one base away suggests this may be a read error. The chain joins TRBV12-5 to TRBJ1-1; a possible D gene is TRBD1 (6 bases). V gave up 7 bases and J gave up 1 base, with 16 bases separating them. CDR3 size: 15 residues. Germline V gives CDR1 LGHNT, CDR2 FRNRAP. CDR3 sequence reads: CASAGSETGNTEAFF. CDR3 sequence (DNA): TGTGCTAGTGCTGGGTCGGAGACAGGGAACACTGAAGCTTTCTTT.

As to this clonotype: A much larger clone sits a single nucleotide away, making a read error possible. J is TRBJ2-4 and V is TRBV27; weak D call: TRBD2 (5 bases). The CDR3 runs to 17 residues. Germline lookup yields CDR1 MNHEY and CDR2 SMNVEV (reference sequence). CDR3 in amino acids: CASSRGLTVGGKNTQYF. The CDR3 nucleotides read TGTGCCAGCAGCCGGGGTTTGACCGTTGGAGGCAAAAACACTCAGTACTTC.

With respect to this clonotype: It may be a read error: a sequence one base away is much more abundant. The chain employs TRBV12-3 or TRBV12-4 and TRBJ2-2; 10 bases fit TRBD2. The length of the CDR3 is 17 residues. CDR3 protein: CASSFASGRRNTGELVF. The CDR3 bases are TGTGCCAGCAGTTTTGCTAGCGGGAGACGAAACACCGGGGAGCTGGTTTTT.

By its share, this clonotype is medium-sized. The rearrangement links TRBV6-5 to TRBJ2-2, with no clear D. This CDR3 is 13 amino acids long. Trimming took 2 bases from V and 5 from J, leaving 6 bases between them. Germline V CDR1 and CDR2: MNHEY, SVGAGI. In DNA, the CDR3 is TGTGCCAGCAGTTACATGAGGACCGGGGAGCTGTTTTTT. As protein: CASSYMRTGELFF.

A word on this clonotype: This sequence may be a read error, since a much larger clone differs from it by one base. V gene TRBV29-1 combines with J gene TRBJ2-7; tentatively, D is TRBD2 (5 bases). The last part of the DNA fits TRBJ2-1 better; the J call may be wrong. The CDR3 runs 12 residues. CDR1 SQVTM and CDR2 ANQGSEA come from the germline V gene. CDR3 region: CSVEGDGVEQFF. Written as DNA, the CDR3 is TGCAGCGTTGAAGGCGACGGGGTCGAGCAGTTCTTC.

Within the sample, this clonotype is medium-sized. V usage is TRBV27 and J usage is TRBJ2-1; no clear D. The CDR3 sequence is 16 residues long. Germline V gene data show CDR1 as MNHEY and CDR2 as SMNVEV (reference sequence). Trimming left V 2 bases short and J 9 bases short, with 20 bases between. The CDR3 loop is CASSLGVGIGLGEQFF. The CDR3 DNA reads as TGTGCCAGCAGTTTAGGGGTTGGGATAGGGTTAGGTGAGCAGTTCTTC.

This clonotype occurred a few times. The V and J genes are TRBV12-5 and TRBJ2-7; 7 positions agree with TRBD1. This CDR3 comprises 15 residues. V was pared by 2 bases and J by 1 base, with 5 bases of the junction left unmatched. The germline V gene has CDR1 LGHNT and CDR2 FRNRAP. The CDR3: CASGLLGGLSYEQYF. The CDR3 nucleotides are TGTGCTAGTGGTTTGTTAGGGGGCTTATCCTACGAGCAGTACTTC.

This clonotype has a count of ten or more. The J gene is TRBJ2-1, the V gene TRBV30; the D is unclear. The germline V gene has CDR1 GTSNPN and CDR2 SVGIG (reference sequence). The V and J ends lost 4 bases and 5 bases respectively, with 6 bases between them. This CDR3 contains 11 residues. CDR3 amino acids: CAWTGNNEQFF. CDR3 nucleotides: TGTGCCTGGACTGGGAACAATGAGCAGTTCTTC.

The chain uses TRBV12-5 and TRBJ2-1; D unresolved. The germline V and J ends were trimmed by 5 bases and 13 bases, with 6 bases remaining between them. The CDR3 runs to 9 residues. Germline V gives CDR1 LGHNT, CDR2 FRNRAP. CDR3 protein: CASGPPQFF. The DNA for the CDR3 is TGTGCTAGTGGTCCCCCTCAGTTCTTC.

By share of the sample, this clonotype is medium-sized. The gene calls are TRBV5-1 and TRBJ2-3; 7 bases are a match to TRBD2. The CDR3 covers 17 residues. J lost 4 bases, V lost 2 bases, and 13 bases had no gene match. Germline CDR1 is SGHRS and CDR2 is YFSETQ. The CDR3 loop is CASSFRPSGSLADTQYF. For the CDR3, the DNA is TGCGCCAGCAGCTTCCGACCTAGCGGCAGCTTAGCAGATACGCAGTATTTT.

This clonotype was recorded at least ten times. The chain joins TRBV28 to TRBJ1-2, with TRBD1 matching over 9 bases. Per the germline V gene, CDR1 is MDHEN and CDR2 is SYDVKM. V shed 3 bases, J shed 5 bases, and the junction held 4 bases outside the gene matches. This CDR3 has 14 amino acids. CDR3 loop: CASSFTGQGYGYTF. Here the CDR3 DNA reads TGTGCCAGCAGTTTCACGGGACAGGGATATGGCTACACCTTC.

By its share, this clonotype is medium-sized. The chain combines TRBV27 with TRBJ1-5; D unclear. Trimming took 3 bases from V and 2 from J, leaving 8 bases between them. The CDR3 contains 14 residues. Germline lookup yields CDR1 MNHEY and CDR2 SMNVEV (reference sequence). CDR3 sequence (DNA): TGTGCCAGCAGTTTGAGGGTTGGCAATCAGCCCCAGCATTTT. This sequence encodes CASSLRVGNQPQHF.

By frequency in the sample, this clonotype is medium-sized. The rearrangement uses TRBV29-1 and TRBJ1-2; 9 nucleotides match TRBD1. This CDR3 has 16 amino acids. V shed 8 bases and J 5 bases; nucleotides not matched to a gene: 18. In germline, CDR1 is SQVTM, CDR2 ANQGSEA. The CDR3, as DNA: TGCAGCCTCTCGACCAATCTACAGGGGGCAAAGTATGGCTACACCTTC. Amino acid sequence: CSLSTNLQGAKYGYTF. Full variable domain (outside the CDR3, taken from reference TRBV29-1 and TRBJ1-2): SAVISQKPSRDICQRGTSLTIQCQVDSQVTMMFWYRQQPGQSLTLIATANQGSEATYESGFVIDKFPISRPNLTFSTLTVSNMSPEDSSIYLCSLSTNLQGAKYGYTFGSGTRLTVV.

Many counts were recorded for this clonotype. The rearrangement links TRBV27 to TRBJ2-7; 8 bases fit TRBD1. V shed 2 bases, J shed 5 bases, and the junction held 5 bases outside the gene matches. CDR1 is MNHEY, CDR2 SMNVEV, per germline (reference sequence). This CDR3 is built from 14 residues. CDR3 residues: CASSLGQGANEQYF. CDR3 nucleotides: TGTGCCAGCAGTTTAGGGCAGGGGGCTAACGAGCAGTACTTC.

As to this clonotype: With a much larger clone just one base away, this may be a read error. The conserved final phenylalanine or tryptophan is absent from the CDR3, which likely points to a read error. The genes are TRBV9 and TRBJ2-2, with TRBD2 matching 10 bases. Per the germline V gene, CDR1 is SGDLS and CDR2 is YYNGEE. J was trimmed by 8 bases and V by 7 bases; bases with no gene match: 11. CDR3 length: 15 amino acids. The chain's CDR3 is CASHEGSSGSGELFL. For the CDR3, the DNA is TGTGCCAGCCACGAGGGGTCTAGCGGGAGTGGGGAGCTGTTTTTG.

This clonotype was detected ten times or more. The chain combines TRBV7-9 with TRBJ2-3, with D tentatively TRBD2 (6 bases). Germline CDR1 reads SEHNR; CDR2 reads FQNEAQ (reference sequence). The CDR3 totals 15 residues. Trimming stripped 1 base from V and 1 base from J, with 9 bases between. This CDR3 reads CASSLGGTGTDTQYF. The CDR3 bases are TGTGCCAGCAGCTTAGGTGGGACTGGCACAGATACGCAGTATTTT.

This clonotype is medium-sized by share. CDR3 coding DNA: TGCGCCAGCAGCCAAGGTGGAGGGCTAACCTACGAGCAGTACTTC. It codes for CASSQGGGLTYEQYF. The chain couples TRBV4-3 to TRBJ2-7; weak D call: TRBD2 (6 bases). Germline-derived CDR1 and CDR2 are LGHNA and YSLEER. CDR3 length: 15 amino acids. The V and J ends lost 1 base and 2 bases respectively, with 12 bases between them.